This is a list of T cell receptor beta chains from one sample in a study of Ad26.COV2.S vaccination and SARS-CoV-2 variants. The protocol was immunoSEQ multiplex PCR, while the TCRdb copy is restricted to in-frame clones and leaves out a portion. This repertoire shows roughly 270,000 clones, 70% to 90% found once; its top ten account for about 3.1%. The input for sequencing was peripheral blood, taken in a trial of Ad26.COV2.S vaccine versus placebo. Source of these receptors: a person aged 18-65 years who received the Ad26.COV2.S COVID-19 vaccine or a placebo. Each CDR3 is given with its conserved first and last residue. A D gene is named only where the DNA matches it firmly. For some rows the clone size is stated as once, few or many, or as a class when expanded; others skip it.

clone size	D gene	V gene	J gene	CDR3 DNA	CDR3 protein
few	.	TRBV27	TRBJ2-1	TGTGCCAGCAGTATAAGTAAAGGCGGATACAATGAGCAGTTCTTC	CASSISKGGYNEQFF
.	.	TRBV7-3	TRBJ2-2	TGTGCCAGCAGCCGACAGTGGTCCGGGGAGCTGTTTTTT	CASSRQWSGELFF
.	TRBD1	TRBV3-1/TRBV3-2	TRBJ2-7	TGTGCCAGCAGCTCCCGACAGGGGGTCTACGAGCAGTACTTC	CASSSRQGVYEQYF
.	TRBD1	TRBV7-8	TRBJ1-6	TGTGCCAGCAGCTCAAAGACAGGGCTTTCCTATAATTCACCCCTCCACTTT	CASSSKTGLSYNSPLHF
.	.	TRBV5-1	TRBJ1-2	TGCGCCAGCAGCTTGGATTGGGGACCTCTTTATGGCTACACCTTC	CASSLDWGPLYGYTF
once	.	TRBV27	TRBJ2-5	TGTGCCAGCAGTTCCGCAGGGTACCAAGAGACCCAGTACTTC	CASSSAGYQETQYF
once	.	TRBV30	TRBJ2-6	TGTGCCTGGAGTAGGATACTCTGGGCCAACGTCCTGACTTTC	CAWSRILWANVLTF
.	.	TRBV7-8	TRBJ1-6	TGTGCCAGCAGCTTAACGAGCCCTTTTAATTCACCCCTCCACTTT	CASSLTSPFNSPLHF
few	TRBD2	TRBV2	TRBJ2-7	TGTGCCAGCAGTGGGCTAACTAGCGGGAGTTATTACGAGCAGTACTTC	CASSGLTSGSYYEQYF
.	.	TRBV21-1	TRBJ2-1	TGTGCCAGCAGCAAAGCCTTGGTCGAGTACCCAGCGGGAGACTACAATGAGCAGTTCTTC	CASSKALVEYPAGDYNEQFF
.	TRBD1	TRBV5-1	TRBJ2-5	TGCGCCAGCACCCTGCAGGGACAGCAAGAGACCCAGTACTTC	CASTLQGQQETQYF
few	.	TRBV7-3	TRBJ1-6	TGTGCCAGCAGCTTAAAGGGGGACTATAATTCACCCCTCCACTTT	CASSLKGDYNSPLHF
few	TRBD1	TRBV4-1	TRBJ2-3	TGCGCCAGCAGCCCCCGGACAGGAGATACGCAGTATTTT	CASSPRTGDTQYF
.	.	TRBV9	TRBJ2-1	TGTGCCAGCAGCGCCTCGGGGAGGGGGGTGTTTGGGCAGTTCTTC	CASSASGRGVFGQFF
.	.	TRBV28	TRBJ1-1	TGTGCCAGCAGTTTATTAGGAGCGGATCGGACTGAAGCTTTCTTT	CASSLLGADRTEAFF
.	.	TRBV5-1	TRBJ1-2	TGCGCCAGCAGCTTGGGGGACTATGGCTACACCTTC	CASSLGDYGYTF